This T cell receptor beta chain emerged from a study of cytomegalovirus exposure and HLA in healthy donors. For the study at large: There were about 85 million unique TCRs (from HLA-typed donors) in an early data release. Study-level findings and limits: Highly shared variants forming one cluster were likely a sequencing artifact. Despite most TCR sequences being rare, some public TCRs occurred in many donors. Immune exposure information available was restricted to CMV serostatus.

The V end lost 1 base, the J end lost 7 bases, and 14 bases lay between the germline ends. The CDR3 sequence is 16 residues long. Germline-derived CDR1 and CDR2 are SGHTA and FQGNSA. Worth noting for this clone: No antigen is known for it.

Vbeta (60) and Jbeta (13) primers were used in the PCR. Assay used: immunoSEQ multiplex PCR; TCRdb lists only in-frame clones, some missing. This table lists tens of thousands of clones. This clonotype originated in a man between 45 and 60 years old in good health and CMV-seronegative. The specimen sequenced was PBMCs. The V gene is TRBV7-2, the J gene TRBJ1-6, with D unclear. The CDR3 sequence is CASSLGQGGGNSPLHF. The CDR3 region has the DNA TGTGCCAGCAGCTTAGGACAAGGCGGAGGAAATTCACCCCTCCACTTT.